Sequencing of this T cell receptor beta chain was carried out in a study of blood T cell repertoires in COVID-19. Method: immunoSEQ multiplex PCR; TCRdb's copy keeps in-frame clones and lacks some. The sample yields 250,000 to 350,000 clones, 89% seen once. CDR3 length: 13 amino acids. From germline, CDR1 is SGHRS and CDR2 YFSETQ. With 4 bases clipped from V and 5 bases from J, the junction kept 5 bases outside the gene matches. The origin of this receptor is a woman aged 55 to 70 with acute or convalescent COVID-19. The chain has TRBV5-1 and TRBJ1-2; 7 bases map to TRBD1. Sequenced input: peripheral blood. CDR3 amino acids: CASSPETGYGYTF. The CDR3, as DNA: TGCGCCAGCAGCCCGGAGACAGGGTATGGCTACACCTTC.